The rows below give T cell receptor beta chains drawn from one sample of a study of identical twins. TCRdb re-called the 5' RACE reads with MiXCR, one entry per CDR3 protein. The sample carries about 890,000 distinct CDR3 sequences, 9% to 15% recorded once. This sample also appeared in a second study, on yellow fever vaccine responses in identical twins.

Sequenced: PBMCs. The receptors originated from a young woman in good health. The CDR3 runs from the conserved cysteine through the conserved F or W. Fields, in order: CDR3 protein, CDR3 DNA, V gene, J gene, D gene, clone size. A D gene is named only where the DNA matches it firmly. Clone size is not always given. Where it is, it says once, few, many or a class for expanded clones.

cdr3_aa: CASSLELAGGYSYNEQFF
cdr3_nt: TGTGCCAGCAGCTTAGAACTAGCGGGAGGTTACTCCTACAATGAGCAGTTCTTC
v_call: TRBV11-2
j_call: TRBJ2-1
d_call: TRBD2
clone_size: few

cdr3_aa: CAEEGDTQYF
cdr3_nt: TGTGCCGAGGAGGGAGATACGCAGTATTTT
v_call: TRBV6-5
j_call: TRBJ2-3
d_call: -
clone_size: -

cdr3_aa: CASSPRGRELPTDTQYF
cdr3_nt: TGTGCCAGCAGCCCCCGAGGCCGAGAACTACCTACAGATACGCAGTATTTT
v_call: TRBV3-1
j_call: TRBJ2-3
d_call: -
clone_size: few

cdr3_aa: CASSVVTTPGNEQFF
cdr3_nt: TGTGCCAGCAGCGTAGTAACTACCCCGGGGAATGAGCAGTTCTTC
v_call: TRBV9
j_call: TRBJ2-1
d_call: -
clone_size: -

cdr3_aa: CASRGDRGVFYEQYF
cdr3_nt: TGTGCCAGCAGAGGGGACAGGGGGGTCTTCTACGAGCAGTACTTC
v_call: TRBV2
j_call: TRBJ2-7
d_call: TRBD1
clone_size: -

cdr3_aa: CAISDLASGELFF
cdr3_nt: TGTGCCATCAGTGACCTAGCGTCCGGGGAGCTGTTTTTT
v_call: TRBV10-3
j_call: TRBJ2-2
d_call: -
clone_size: -

cdr3_aa: CASSETGLKNIQYF
cdr3_nt: TGCGCCAGCTCGGAGACAGGCTTAAAAAACATTCAGTACTTC
v_call: TRBV5-1
j_call: TRBJ2-4
d_call: -
clone_size: -

cdr3_aa: CASNRQAGGELFF
cdr3_nt: TGTGCCAGCAACCGACAGGCCGGCGGGGAGCTGTTTTTT
v_call: TRBV6-1
j_call: TRBJ2-2
d_call: -
clone_size: -

cdr3_aa: CASSFMASGNTGELFF
cdr3_nt: TGTGCCAGCAGTTTTATGGCTAGCGGAAACACCGGGGAGCTGTTTTTT
v_call: TRBV28
j_call: TRBJ2-2
d_call: TRBD2
clone_size: -

cdr3_aa: CASSQDIRETQYF
cdr3_nt: TGCGCCAGCAGCCAAGACATTCGGGAGACCCAGTACTTC
v_call: TRBV4-1
j_call: TRBJ2-5
d_call: -
clone_size: few

cdr3_aa: CASSFSDGEPQHF
cdr3_nt: TGTGCCAGCAGCTTCTCTGACGGAGAGCCCCAGCATTTT
v_call: TRBV9
j_call: TRBJ1-5
d_call: -
clone_size: few

cdr3_aa: CASSYGQLSHQPQHF
cdr3_nt: TGTGCCAGCAGTTATGGCCAACTGTCCCATCAGCCCCAGCATTTT
v_call: TRBV6-5
j_call: TRBJ1-5
d_call: -
clone_size: -

cdr3_aa: CSARTGLGNSPLHF
cdr3_nt: TGCAGTGCTAGAACAGGGTTAGGAAATTCACCCCTCCACTTT
v_call: TRBV20-1
j_call: TRBJ1-6
d_call: -
clone_size: few

cdr3_aa: CASSQEFARDTGELFF
cdr3_nt: TGCGCCAGCAGCCAAGAGTTTGCGCGTGACACCGGGGAGCTGTTTTTT
v_call: TRBV4-1
j_call: TRBJ2-2
d_call: -
clone_size: many

cdr3_aa: CASSLHQGQKADTQYF
cdr3_nt: TGTGCCAGCAGTCTGCACCAGGGGCAGAAGGCAGATACGCAGTATTTT
v_call: TRBV12-3/TRBV12-4
j_call: TRBJ2-3
d_call: -
clone_size: -

cdr3_aa: CSANTVFGTDTQYF
cdr3_nt: TGCAGTGCTAATACGGTGTTCGGCACAGATACGCAGTATTTT
v_call: TRBV20-1
j_call: TRBJ2-3
d_call: -
clone_size: few

cdr3_aa: CASSHRTGSARELFF
cdr3_nt: TGTGCCAGCAGCCATCGCACAGGGTCTGCGCGGGAGCTGTTTTTT
v_call: TRBV7-9
j_call: TRBJ2-2
d_call: -
clone_size: -

cdr3_aa: CASSLAAGTNYGYTF
cdr3_nt: TGTGCCAGCAGTTTAGCGGCAGGGACCAACTATGGCTACACCTTC
v_call: TRBV12-3/TRBV12-4
j_call: TRBJ1-2
d_call: -
clone_size: many

cdr3_aa: CASSLGLQERAFF
cdr3_nt: TGTGCCAGCAGCCTAGGACTCCAAGAGCGGGCTTTCTTT
v_call: TRBV5-6
j_call: TRBJ1-1
d_call: -
clone_size: few

cdr3_aa: CRPGRTGAADTQYF
cdr3_nt: TGCAGACCGGGGAGGACAGGGGCAGCAGATACGCAGTATTTT
v_call: TRBV20-1
j_call: TRBJ2-3
d_call: TRBD1
clone_size: -

cdr3_aa: CATRAGWEGLATQYF
cdr3_nt: TGTGCCACCCGGGCCGGGTGGGAGGGCCTAGCTACGCAGTATTTT
v_call: TRBV7-8
j_call: TRBJ2-3
d_call: TRBD2
clone_size: -

cdr3_aa: CASQASTDTQYF
cdr3_nt: TGTGCCAGCCAAGCTAGCACAGATACGCAGTATTTT
v_call: TRBV21-1
j_call: TRBJ2-3
d_call: -
clone_size: few

cdr3_aa: CASSPRQNTGELFF
cdr3_nt: TGTGCCAGCTCACCGAGACAGAACACCGGGGAGCTGTTTTTT
v_call: TRBV18
j_call: TRBJ2-2
d_call: -
clone_size: many

cdr3_aa: CASSLDLGAGDTQYF
cdr3_nt: TGTGCCAGCAGCCTAGATCTAGGGGCGGGAGATACGCAGTATTTT
v_call: TRBV12-3/TRBV12-4
j_call: TRBJ2-3
d_call: -
clone_size: -

cdr3_aa: CASSTRAGSSSGANVLTF
cdr3_nt: TGTGCCAGCAGTACCCGGGCAGGGAGCAGCTCTGGGGCCAACGTCCTGACTTTC
v_call: TRBV28
j_call: TRBJ2-6
d_call: -
clone_size: few

cdr3_aa: CATSDLSGTGGRNEQFF
cdr3_nt: TGTGCCACCAGTGATTTGTCTGGGACAGGGGGCCGCAATGAGCAGTTCTTC
v_call: TRBV24-1
j_call: TRBJ2-1
d_call: TRBD1
clone_size: -

cdr3_aa: CASSLVSTGSEAFF
cdr3_nt: TGCGCCAGCAGCTTGGTGTCGACAGGTAGTGAAGCTTTCTTT
v_call: TRBV5-1
j_call: TRBJ1-1
d_call: -
clone_size: -

cdr3_aa: CASSPGLAGASSTGELFF
cdr3_nt: TGTGCCAGCAGCCCAGGACTAGCGGGAGCATCGTCCACCGGGGAGCTGTTTTTT
v_call: TRBV4-2
j_call: TRBJ2-2
d_call: TRBD2
clone_size: -

cdr3_aa: CAISEAPRGRSNEQFF
cdr3_nt: TGTGCCATCAGTGAGGCTCCGCGGGGGCGCTCCAATGAGCAGTTCTTC
v_call: TRBV10-3
j_call: TRBJ2-1
d_call: -
clone_size: once

cdr3_aa: CASSQELAGPQETQYF
cdr3_nt: TGTGCCAGCAGCCAAGAGCTAGCGGGGCCCCAAGAGACCCAGTACTTC
v_call: TRBV3-1
j_call: TRBJ2-5
d_call: TRBD2
clone_size: -

cdr3_aa: CASSFQGFSDGYTF
cdr3_nt: TGTGCCAGCAGTTTCCAGGGTTTCTCTGATGGCTACACCTTC
v_call: TRBV12-3/TRBV12-4
j_call: TRBJ1-2
d_call: -
clone_size: many

cdr3_aa: CASTGNGGGLAGVLSYEQYF
cdr3_nt: TGTGCCAGCACCGGAAATGGCGGGGGACTAGCGGGAGTGCTATCCTACGAGCAGTACTTC
v_call: TRBV12-3/TRBV12-4
j_call: TRBJ2-7
d_call: TRBD2
clone_size: -

cdr3_aa: CASSSGLESKQYF
cdr3_nt: TGTGCCAGCAGCTCCGGACTTGAGAGCAAGCAGTATTTT
v_call: TRBV5-4
j_call: TRBJ2-3
d_call: -
clone_size: -

cdr3_aa: CAISEGLNYEQYF
cdr3_nt: TGTGCCATCAGTGAGGGACTGAACTACGAGCAGTACTTC
v_call: TRBV10-3
j_call: TRBJ2-7
d_call: -
clone_size: -

cdr3_aa: CASSLVARGLDTEAFF
cdr3_nt: TGTGCCAGCAGCTTGGTTGCCAGGGGGCTTGACACTGAAGCTTTCTTT
v_call: TRBV5-8
j_call: TRBJ1-1
d_call: TRBD1
clone_size: many

cdr3_aa: CSASLRLAGADTQYF
cdr3_nt: TGCAGTGCTAGCCTTAGACTAGCGGGAGCGGATACGCAGTATTTT
v_call: TRBV20-1
j_call: TRBJ2-3
d_call: TRBD2
clone_size: few

cdr3_aa: CASSNWGTGRVDEQFF
cdr3_nt: TGTGCCAGCAGTAATTGGGGGACAGGGAGGGTGGATGAGCAGTTCTTC
v_call: TRBV6-1
j_call: TRBJ2-1
d_call: TRBD1
clone_size: -

cdr3_aa: CASSLGTVNYGYTF
cdr3_nt: TGTGCCAGCAGCTTAGGGACCGTTAACTATGGCTACACCTTC
v_call: TRBV7-8
j_call: TRBJ1-2
d_call: -
clone_size: many

cdr3_aa: CASSDGPRGSSGNTIYF
cdr3_nt: TGTGCCAGCAGTGACGGGCCCCGCGGCTCCTCTGGAAACACCATATATTTT
v_call: TRBV25-1
j_call: TRBJ1-3
d_call: -
clone_size: many

cdr3_aa: CAISGTSYNEQFF
cdr3_nt: TGTGCCATTAGCGGGACTTCCTACAATGAGCAGTTCTTC
v_call: TRBV24-1
j_call: TRBJ2-1
d_call: TRBD2
clone_size: few

cdr3_aa: CASSHGSEGLHTGQFF
cdr3_nt: TGCGCCAGCAGCCATGGGTCCGAGGGACTCCATACGGGGCAGTTCTTC
v_call: TRBV4-1
j_call: TRBJ2-1
d_call: -
clone_size: few

cdr3_aa: CASSQGGGHRGYEQYF
cdr3_nt: TGTGCCAGCAGCCAAGGGGGGGGGCACAGGGGCTACGAGCAGTACTTC
v_call: TRBV3-1
j_call: TRBJ2-7
d_call: -
clone_size: few

cdr3_aa: CSARSSNEQFF
cdr3_nt: TGCAGTGCTAGATCGTCCAATGAGCAGTTCTTC
v_call: TRBV20-1
j_call: TRBJ2-1
d_call: -
clone_size: -

cdr3_aa: CSTGPGDRVTDTQYF
cdr3_nt: TGTAGCACCGGCCCTGGGGACCGCGTTACAGATACGCAGTATTTT
v_call: TRBV19
j_call: TRBJ2-3
d_call: -
clone_size: -

cdr3_aa: CASSRLGGGDEQFF
cdr3_nt: TGTGCCAGCAGCCGACTAGGGGGGGGCGATGAGCAGTTCTTC
v_call: TRBV3-1
j_call: TRBJ2-1
d_call: -
clone_size: -

cdr3_aa: CASSLGSGFGQPQHF
cdr3_nt: TGTGCCAGCAGCTTAGGGTCAGGGTTTGGCCAGCCCCAGCATTTT
v_call: TRBV11-2
j_call: TRBJ1-5
d_call: -
clone_size: -

cdr3_aa: CASSQASTSTDAQYF
cdr3_nt: TGTGCCAGCAGCCAGGCGAGTACTAGCACAGATGCGCAGTATTTT
v_call: TRBV3-1
j_call: TRBJ2-3
d_call: -
clone_size: -

cdr3_aa: CASSFGSGRTYNEQFF
cdr3_nt: TGTGCCAGCAGTTTTGGTAGCGGGAGAACCTACAATGAGCAGTTCTTC
v_call: TRBV12-3/TRBV12-4
j_call: TRBJ2-1
d_call: TRBD2
clone_size: few